Described below is a single T cell receptor beta chain sequence and its context. The protocol was immunoSEQ multiplex PCR, while the TCRdb copy is restricted to in-frame clones and leaves out a portion. The table shows around 9,000 clones, with 90% to 95% occurring only once. The V gene's germline CDR1 is MDHEN and CDR2 SYDVKM. The ends were cut back, 7 bases at V and 2 bases at J, with 18 bases in the middle. This CDR3 has 15 residues. This sample was included in a study of control samples from healthy donors and cancer patients. This chain links TRBV28 with TRBJ2-7; D is unresolved. The sample taken for sequencing was PBMCs. This TCR was recovered from a man in his fifties or sixties with colorectal cancer. The CDR3 loop reads CASTPSQDRTYEQYF. As DNA, the CDR3 is TGTGCCAGCACCCCGTCGCAGGACCGTACCTACGAGCAGTACTTC. Variable domain in full (rest from reference TRBV28 and TRBJ2-7): DVKVTQSSRYLVKRTGEKVFLECVQDMDHENMFWYRQDPGLGLRLIYFSYDVKMKEKGDIPEGYSVSREKKERFSLILESASTNQTSMYLCASTPSQDRTYEQYFGPGTRLTVT.